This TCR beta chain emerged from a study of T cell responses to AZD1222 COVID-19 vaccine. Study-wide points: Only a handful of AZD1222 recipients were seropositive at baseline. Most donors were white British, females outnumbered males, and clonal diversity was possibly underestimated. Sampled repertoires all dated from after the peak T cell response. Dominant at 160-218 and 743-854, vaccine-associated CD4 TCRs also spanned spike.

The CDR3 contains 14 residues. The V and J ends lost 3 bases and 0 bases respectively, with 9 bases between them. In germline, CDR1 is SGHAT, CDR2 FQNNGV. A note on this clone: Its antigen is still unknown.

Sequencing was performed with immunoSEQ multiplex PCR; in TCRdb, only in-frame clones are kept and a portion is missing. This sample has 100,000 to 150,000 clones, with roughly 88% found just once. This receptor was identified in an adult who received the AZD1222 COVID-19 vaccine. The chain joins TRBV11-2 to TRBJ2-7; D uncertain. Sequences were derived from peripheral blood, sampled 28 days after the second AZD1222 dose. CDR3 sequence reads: CASSLPGPSYEQYF. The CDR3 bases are TGTGCCAGCAGCTTGCCTGGGCCCTCCTACGAGCAGTACTTC.